The 19 T cell receptor beta chains below come from one sample, sequenced in a study of blood T cell repertoires in COVID-19 (dated by TCRdb to 2020 to 2022). Library prep was done by the immunoSEQ multiplex PCR assay. TCRdb retrieved this table from immuneACCESS and kept in-frame rearrangements only. Not all clones are present; in checked studies, unresolved V genes account for under half, and no reason is known for the remainder. This sample holds roughly 200,000 clones; 83% were observed only once. Over 1.5% of the sample comes from the top ten. Sequenced sample: peripheral blood. All receptors derive from a human donor in a cohort sampled during active COVID-19.

This clone was detected only once. The CDR3 bases are TGTGCCATCAGTGAGAGGGGGGGGAACACTGAAGCTTTCTTT. This translates into CAISERGGNTEAFF. The chain couples TRBV10-3 to TRBJ1-1; weak D call: TRBD1 (6 bases). V was shortened by 2 bases and J by 1 base, with 8 bases between the two germline ends. Germline V gene sequence: CDR1 ENHRY, CDR2 SYGVKD. The CDR3 is 14 residues long.

The chain combines TRBV6-5 with TRBJ2-7; 7 bases fit TRBD2. V trimming: 5 bases; J trimming: 4 bases; junction bases outside the gene matches: 8. The CDR3 contains 14 residues. The germline CDR1 and CDR2 sequences are MNHEY and SVGAGI. The CDR3 DNA reads TGTGCCAGCAGTCCACGGGGGGTAGTGTACGAGCAGTACTTC. This sequence encodes CASSPRGVVYEQYF.

The chain has TRBV28 and TRBJ2-1, with D tentatively TRBD2 (5 bases). Per the germline V gene, CDR1 is MDHEN and CDR2 is SYDVKM. Deletions cut 4 bases from V and 6 bases from J, with 13 bases between. The CDR3 has 14 amino acids. The CDR3 here is CASSSKDFFNEQFF. The DNA for the CDR3 is TGTGCCAGCAGTTCGAAGGACTTCTTCAATGAGCAGTTCTTC.

The chain recombines TRBV5-4 with TRBJ1-1; TRBD1 matches 8 bases. Germline trimming cut 4 bases from V and 6 bases from J; bases unmatched to any gene: 14. The CDR3 totals 16 residues. Germline-derived CDR1 and CDR2 are SGHNT and YYREEE (reference sequence). The CDR3 nucleotides are TGTGCCAGCAGCAAATTCGGACAGGGAGATGGGGCTGAAGCTTTCTTT. This sequence encodes CASSKFGQGDGAEAFF. The full variable domain, its missing parts supplied by reference TRBV5-4 and TRBJ1-1, is ETGVTQSPTHLIKTRGQQVTLRCSSQSGHNTVSWYQQALGQGPQFIFQYYREEENGRGNFPPRFSGLQFPNYSSELNVNALELDDSALYLCASSKFGQGDGAEAFFGQGTRLTVV.

The rearrangement links TRBV11-2 to TRBJ2-7; D is uncertain. This CDR3 spans 13 amino acids. V lost 0 bases and J 3 bases, leaving 6 bases between the germline ends. Germline V lookup: CDR1 SGHAT, CDR2 FQNNGV. CDR3 sequence (DNA): TGTGCCAGCAGCTTAGAGTGGCACTACGAGCAGTACTTC. This translates into CASSLEWHYEQYF.

The V call is TRBV7-8, the J call TRBJ1-4; D might be TRBD1 (6 bases). Trimming removed 1 base from V and 4 bases from J, with 13 bases in between. Germline V gene sequence: CDR1 SGHVS, CDR2 FQNEAQ. This CDR3 has 16 amino acids. The CDR3 DNA is TGTGCCAGCAGCTTAGGGCGACAGGCCTATAATGAAAAACTGTTTTTT. The encoded protein is CASSLGRQAYNEKLFF.

The CDR3 DNA is TGTGCCAGCAGCCAGGACAGGACCCAAGAGACCCAGTACTTC. Residues: CASSQDRTQETQYF. The rearrangement joins TRBV11-1 to TRBJ2-5; 7 bases fit TRBD1. Germline CDR1 SGHAT, CDR2 FQDESV (reference sequence). The CDR3 covers 14 residues. V shed 5 bases and J 1 base; nucleotides not matched to a gene: 4.

This sequence joins TRBV4-2 and TRBJ2-7, with 8 bases fitting TRBD1. The CDR3 is 15 amino acids. Germline trimming cut 4 bases from V and 4 bases from J; bases unmatched to any gene: 9. The germline V gene has CDR1 LGHNA and CDR2 YNFKEQ. The CDR3 DNA follows: TGTGCCAGCAGCCCCGCGGACAGGGAGAGTTACGAGCAGTACTTC. Translation gives CASSPADRESYEQYF.

About this clone itself: This same CDR3 is encoded by further DNA sequences in the sample. The CDR3 nucleotides read TGCGCCAGCAGCCAAGATGGAGGGGCGGGGGCCAACGTCCTGACTTTC. This encodes CASSQDGGAGANVLTF. The rearrangement links TRBV4-3 to TRBJ2-6; D is perhaps TRBD2 (6 bases). CDR1 and CDR2 from the germline V gene are LGHNA and YSLEER. The CDR3 loop spans 16 amino acids. V lost 0 bases, J lost 4 bases, and 10 bases lay in between.

J is TRBJ2-7 and V is TRBV7-9; the D gene is possibly TRBD1 (6 bases). Trimming took 5 bases from V and 4 from J, leaving 21 bases between them. The CDR3 spans 16 residues. Germline values: CDR1 SEHNR, CDR2 FQNEAQ (reference sequence). CDR3 DNA sequence: TGTGCCAGCAGCGAGGGACAAGTCGGGCCCGTTTACGAGCAGTACTTC. Translated: CASSEGQVGPVYEQYF. Filled out from reference TRBV7-9 and TRBJ2-7, the complete variable domain reads DTGVSQNPRHKITKRGQNVTFRCDPISEHNRLYWYRQTLGQGPEFLTYFQNEAQLEKSRLLSDRFSAERPKGSFSTLEIQRTEQGDSAMYLCASSEGQVGPVYEQYFGPGTRLTVT.

The V and J genes are TRBV28 and TRBJ1-2; TRBD1 matches 10 bases. This CDR3 has 12 amino acids. V lost 9 bases, J lost 7 bases, and 5 bases stayed unmatched. Germline V lookup: CDR1 MDHEN, CDR2 SYDVKM. The CDR3 nucleotides read TGTGCCAGTATGGGGACAGGGGTTGGCTACACCTTC. Protein product: CASMGTGVGYTF.

The chain carries TRBV10-1 and TRBJ1-2; 8 bases match TRBD1. In germline, CDR1 is WNHNN, CDR2 SYGVQD (reference sequence). The V and J ends lost 2 bases and 8 bases, in that order; junction bases with no gene match: 16. The CDR3 is made up of 17 amino acids. For the CDR3, the DNA is TGCGCCAGCAGTGAGGTCCCCCGGGACAGGCCTTCCCTAGGCTACACCTTC. Translated: CASSEVPRDRPSLGYTF.

This clone was recorded at least ten times. This chain joins TRBV5-5 and TRBJ1-3, with TRBD1 matching over 7 bases. Per the germline V gene, CDR1 is SGHKS and CDR2 is YYEKEE (reference sequence). V shed 4 bases and J 0 bases; nucleotides not matched to a gene: 10. The CDR3 consists of 17 residues. CDR3 sequence: CASSLSPGQFSGNTIYF. CDR3 coding DNA: TGTGCCAGCAGCCTAAGTCCGGGACAGTTCTCTGGAAACACCATATATTTT.

The chain combines TRBV5-1 with TRBJ1-2; 8 bases are shared with TRBD1. The CDR3 consists of 18 residues. The germline V gene encodes CDR1 SGHRS and CDR2 YFSETQ. J was trimmed by 7 bases and V by 0 bases; bases with no gene match: 17. DNA of the CDR3: TGCGCCAGCAGCTTGGATTTGCCAGGGGGCGCGGGAGAATCTGGCTACACCTTC. Protein: CASSLDLPGGAGESGYTF.

The chain employs TRBV12-2 and TRBJ1-2; TRBD1, the table's D call, was not compared with the DNA. TRBV12-2 is noted as a pseudogene. The CDR3 runs to 17 residues. CDR3 amino acids: CASRLVPIGQGCIYYTF. DNA of the CDR3: TGTGCAAGTCGCTTAGTCCCTATTGGACAGGGATGTATTTACTACACCTTC.

The chain couples TRBV14 to TRBJ2-7; 9 bases agree with TRBD2. The CDR3 spans 14 residues. Germline values: CDR1 SGHDN, CDR2 FVKESK. The trim removed 6 bases at V and 7 bases at J, leaving 10 bases unmatched. CDR3 sequence: CASRRSGSSGEQYF. In DNA form, the CDR3 reads TGTGCCAGCAGGCGTAGCGGGAGCAGCGGGGAGCAGTACTTC.

This clone was detected only a few times. The sample holds other DNA sequences that translate to the same CDR3. This sequence joins TRBV3-1 (or the pseudogene TRBV3-2) and TRBJ2-7, with D possibly being TRBD2 (7 bases). Germline CDR1 and CDR2: LGHDT and YNNKEL (reference sequence). Deletions cut 3 bases from V and 4 bases from J, with 13 bases between. This CDR3 spans 14 amino acids. The CDR3 bases are TGTGCCAGCAGCCAGGGGGGGGGCAGTTACGAGCAGTACTTC. Amino acid sequence: CASSQGGGSYEQYF.

Written as DNA, the CDR3 is TGTGCCAGCAGGCCAAACAGGGCATTTAGTGAAAAACTGTTTTTT. Translation gives CASRPNRAFSEKLFF. This chain joins TRBV6-5 and TRBJ1-4; tentatively, D is TRBD1 (6 bases). The ends were cut back, 6 bases at V and 7 bases at J, with 18 bases in the middle. The germline gives CDR1 MNHEY, CDR2 SVGAGI. This CDR3 is 15 amino acids long.

For the CDR3, the DNA is TGTGCCAGCAGCTTAGTACAGGGAGGGCGGCAGTACTTC. It is translated as CASSLVQGGRQYF. The rearrangement links TRBV11-3 to TRBJ2-7; D is perhaps TRBD2 (7 bases). Germline CDR1 SGHNT, CDR2 YENEEA. The germline V and J ends were trimmed by 1 base and 9 bases, with 13 bases remaining between them. This CDR3 is 13 amino acids long.